One sample yielded the 22 T cell receptor beta chains listed below, sequenced in a study of T cells in Graves' hyperthyroidism and ophthalmopathy. Amplification of TCR beta CDR3 regions used RNA as the template. HTBI primers were the set used in a first-round RT-PCR of the TCR CDR3. TCRdb reanalysed the multiplex PCR reads using MiXCR and keeps one entry per CDR3 protein. Found here are 350,000 to 450,000 distinct CDR3 sequences, around 13% of them singletons; the top ten hold about 10%. Sequencing was carried out using blood. The receptors here all came from a woman in her sixties with Graves' hyperthyroidism.

This clonotype was seen repeatedly, ten times or more. This rearrangement joins TRBV5-4 to TRBJ2-3, with 11 bases that match TRBD2. Germline values: CDR1 SGHNT, CDR2 YYREEE (reference sequence). V gave up 4 bases and J gave up 5 bases; unmatched junction bases: 3. CDR3 size: 14 residues. CDR3 nucleotide sequence: TGTGCCAGCAGCGCAGGACTAGCGGGAGATACGCAGTATTTT. Amino acids: CASSAGLAGDTQYF.

This clonotype was detected ten times or more. The rearrangement uses TRBV3-1 and TRBJ1-1; no reliable D call. Germline-derived CDR1 and CDR2 are LGHDT and YNNKEL (reference sequence). CDR3 size: 14 residues. Trimming left V 4 bases short and J 0 bases short, with 9 bases between. The CDR3: CASSPTTVNTEAFF. The CDR3 DNA follows: TGTGCCAGCAGCCCAACCACTGTGAACACTGAAGCTTTCTTT. The full variable domain, its missing parts supplied by reference TRBV3-1 and TRBJ1-1, is DTAVSQTPKYLVTQMGNDKSIKCEQNLGHDTMYWYKQDSKKFLKIMFSYNNKELIINETVPNRFSPKSPDKAHLNLHINSLELGDSAVYFCASSPTTVNTEAFFGQGTRLTVV.

This sequence joins TRBV10-1 and TRBJ2-1; 11 nucleotides agree with TRBD2. Germline CDR1 is WNHNN and CDR2 is SYGVQD (reference sequence). The CDR3 length is 16 residues. V lost 3 bases, J lost 7 bases, and 8 bases stayed unmatched. The CDR3 region has the DNA TGCGCCAGCAGTGAAGGTAGCGGGAGGGCGTGGAATGAGCAGTTCTTC. Protein sequence: CASSEGSGRAWNEQFF.

The chain combines TRBV24-1 with TRBJ2-2, with TRBD1 identical over 9 bases. Per germline, CDR1 KGHDR and CDR2 SFDVKD. This CDR3 is 17 amino acids long. Losses at the gene ends were 12 bases for V and 3 bases for J; bases not matched to a gene: 16. The CDR3 DNA reads TGTGCCCGGAGAGACCGCCGGGACAGGGTATACACCGGGGAGCTGTTTTTT. Protein product: CARRDRRDRVYTGELFF.

The J gene is TRBJ2-1, the V gene TRBV12-5; D ambiguous. The CDR3 runs to 14 residues. Germline loops: CDR1 LGHNT, CDR2 FRNRAP. The V and J ends lost 5 bases and 10 bases respectively, with 18 bases between them. The CDR3 here is CASGHQSERPEQFF. For the CDR3, the DNA is TGTGCTAGTGGTCATCAAAGTGAAAGGCCGGAGCAGTTCTTC.

J is TRBJ2-6 and V is TRBV6-1; possible D gene TRBD1, 5 bases. Germline lookup yields CDR1 MNHNS and CDR2 SASEGT. V lost 7 bases and J 0 bases, leaving 7 bases between the germline ends. The CDR3 sequence is 14 residues long. The CDR3 bases are TGTGCCAGCACCCAGGGCTCTGGGGCCAACGTCCTGACTTTC. This encodes CASTQGSGANVLTF.

This clonotype appeared a few times. V gene TRBV30 combines with J gene TRBJ2-2; a weak D match, TRBD1 (6 bases). V dropped 3 bases and J dropped 0 bases, with 8 bases sitting between them. CDR3 length: 14 amino acids. CDR1 and CDR2 (germline): GTSNPN, SVGIG (reference sequence). The chain's CDR3 is CAWRNRANTGELFF. CDR3 DNA sequence: TGTGCCTGGAGAAACAGGGCGAACACCGGGGAGCTGTTTTTT.

This clonotype was picked up many times. The rearrangement uses TRBV27 and TRBJ2-2, with D possibly being TRBD1 (6 bases). The germline gives CDR1 MNHEY, CDR2 SMNVEV (reference sequence). Trimming removed 5 bases at V and 8 bases at J, with 12 bases between. This CDR3 has 13 residues. The CDR3 bases are TGTGCCAGCAGTCCTACAGGGCGGGGGGAGCTGTTTTTT. Translated, it gives CASSPTGRGELFF.

The chain uses TRBV19 and TRBJ2-2; 8 bases are shared with TRBD2. The CDR3 contains 17 residues. Germline V CDR1 and CDR2: LNHDA, SQIVND (reference sequence). V was pared by 3 bases and J by 3 bases, with 9 bases of the junction left unmatched. The DNA of the CDR3 is TGTGCCAGTAGTATGACTAGCGCCTCCGGGGACACCGGGGAGCTGTTTTTT. Its protein is CASSMTSASGDTGELFF.

This clonotype was detected many times. The gene calls are TRBV7-2 and TRBJ2-3, with unresolved D. V was cut by 5 bases and J by 7 bases, with 1 base left in between. Germline loops: CDR1 SGHTA, CDR2 FQGNSA. This CDR3 has 9 residues. The CDR3 nucleotides are TGTGCCAGCAGCCATACGCAGTATTTT. It specifies CASSHTQYF.

This clonotype was seen a few times. The rearrangement uses TRBV11-1 and TRBJ2-2; 7 positions agree with TRBD2. With V trimmed by 2 bases and J by 0 bases, 3 bases remained unmatched. Germline assignment: CDR1 SGHAT and CDR2 FQDESV (reference sequence). This CDR3 has 16 residues. The CDR3 is CASSLFGGSNTGELFF. In nucleotides, the CDR3 is TGTGCCAGCAGCTTATTCGGGGGGTCGAACACCGGGGAGCTGTTTTTT.

For the CDR3, the DNA is TGTGCCAGCAGTTCCACATTGGGGGCGCGAACCATATATTTT. It codes for CASSSTLGARTIYF. The chain uses TRBV28 and TRBJ1-3; TRBD1 is a possible D gene (6 bases). Germline CDR1 MDHEN, CDR2 SYDVKM. The ends were cut back, 4 bases at V and 10 bases at J, with 17 bases in the middle. The CDR3 loop spans 14 amino acids.

CDR3 sequence: CASSPLPTAAHEQYF. The DNA of the CDR3 is TGTGCCAGCAGCCCTTTGCCGACTGCGGCCCACGAGCAGTACTTC. This rearrangement joins TRBV5-5 to TRBJ2-7; D remains ambiguous. The CDR3 runs 15 residues. Between the trimmed V and J ends, which lost 4 bases and 5 bases, there was a span of 19 bases. The germline V gene encodes CDR1 SGHKS and CDR2 YYEKEE (reference sequence).

The genes are TRBV28 and TRBJ2-7; D is ambiguous. This CDR3 contains 13 residues. Germline CDR1 MDHEN, CDR2 SYDVKM. V was clipped by 2 bases and J by 2 bases, with 7 bases between them. The CDR3 DNA is TGTGCCAGCAGTTTAAAGCTCCCCTACGAGCAGTACTTC. Translating gives CASSLKLPYEQYF.

There are many counts of this clonotype. V and J are TRBV7-2 and TRBJ2-1, with D tentatively TRBD1 (6 bases). Germline lookup yields CDR1 SGHTA and CDR2 FQGNSA. The V end was cut by 5 bases, the J end by 12 bases, with 14 bases between. CDR3 size: 12 residues. CDR3 nucleotide sequence: TGTGCCAGCAGCCGGGACACCAGATGGCAGTTCTTC. It is translated as CASSRDTRWQFF.

This clonotype was observed many times. The chain carries TRBV6-1 and TRBJ1-1; no clear D. Germline V gives CDR1 MNHNS, CDR2 SASEGT. The CDR3 totals 14 residues. Deletions cut 5 bases from V and 0 bases from J, with 10 bases between. CDR3 amino acids: CASSSQRVNTEAFF. For the CDR3, the DNA is TGTGCCAGCAGTTCTCAAAGGGTGAACACTGAAGCTTTCTTT.

This clonotype has a count of ten or more. The chain joins TRBV20-1 to TRBJ2-7; D possibly matches TRBD1 or TRBD2 (5 bases each). Trimming removed 1 base at V and 3 bases at J, with 13 bases between. The CDR3 covers 14 residues. Germline V lookup: CDR1 DFQATT, CDR2 SNEGSKA (reference sequence). The CDR3 region is CSARASGSHYEQYF. The CDR3 bases are TGCAGTGCTAGAGCTTCAGGGAGCCACTACGAGCAGTACTTC.

There are a few counts of this clonotype. The chain has TRBV20-1 and TRBJ2-2; the D gene is possibly TRBD2 (6 bases). The ends were cut back, 3 bases at V and 7 bases at J, with 12 bases in the middle. The length of the CDR3 is 13 residues. CDR1 is DFQATT, CDR2 SNEGSKA, per germline (reference sequence). The CDR3 here is CSASLGGSGELFF. As DNA, the CDR3 is TGCAGTGCTAGTCTGGGAGGTAGCGGGGAGCTGTTTTTT.

In its sample, this clonotype was seen many times. The chain has TRBV15 and TRBJ2-7; TRBD2 agrees at 8 bases. Unmatched junction bases numbered 10, after V lost 0 bases and J lost 0 bases. Germline CDR1 is LNHNV and CDR2 is YYDKDF (reference sequence). CDR3 length: 18 residues. CDR3 in DNA: TGTGCCACCAGCAGAGATCCCCCAGCGGGAGTCCGCTCCTACGAGCAGTACTTC. Its translation is CATSRDPPAGVRSYEQYF.

This clonotype was observed at least ten times. The V and J genes are TRBV28 and TRBJ2-3; D is tentatively TRBD1 or TRBD2 (7 bases each). Germline CDR1 is MDHEN and CDR2 is SYDVKM. V dropped 5 bases and J dropped 0 bases, with 15 bases sitting between them. CDR3 length equals 16 residues. In DNA, the CDR3 is TGTGCCAGCAGTGAACGACAGGGACTAAGCACAGATACGCAGTATTTT. This translates into CASSERQGLSTDTQYF.

This clonotype was observed a few times. The chain is built from TRBV15 and TRBJ2-3, with a weak D call TRBD2 (6 bases). CDR3 length: 16 amino acids. CDR1 is LNHNV and CDR2 is YYDKDF in the germline V gene (reference sequence). Trimming left V 5 bases short and J 1 base short, with 16 bases between. CDR3: CATSARTIGGTDTQYF. CDR3 in DNA: TGTGCCACCAGCGCCCGGACTATTGGGGGCACAGATACGCAGTATTTT.

The table lists this clonotype with many counts. This chain uses TRBV7-9 with TRBJ2-1; D may match TRBD1 or TRBD2 (6 bases each). CDR1 is SEHNR and CDR2 is FQNEAQ in the germline V gene (reference sequence). Trimming took 8 bases from V and 2 from J, leaving 19 bases between them. The CDR3 totals 16 residues. The CDR3, as DNA: TGTGCCAGCTATGGGCCGTGGGGGGCCGCCTACAATGAGCAGTTCTTC. Its protein is CASYGPWGAAYNEQFF. The complete variable domain, with remaining parts taken from reference TRBV7-9 and TRBJ2-1, reads DTGVSQNPRHKITKRGQNVTFRCDPISEHNRLYWYRQTLGQGPEFLTYFQNEAQLEKSRLLSDRFSAERPKGSFSTLEIQRTEQGDSAMYLCASYGPWGAAYNEQFFGPGTRLTVL.